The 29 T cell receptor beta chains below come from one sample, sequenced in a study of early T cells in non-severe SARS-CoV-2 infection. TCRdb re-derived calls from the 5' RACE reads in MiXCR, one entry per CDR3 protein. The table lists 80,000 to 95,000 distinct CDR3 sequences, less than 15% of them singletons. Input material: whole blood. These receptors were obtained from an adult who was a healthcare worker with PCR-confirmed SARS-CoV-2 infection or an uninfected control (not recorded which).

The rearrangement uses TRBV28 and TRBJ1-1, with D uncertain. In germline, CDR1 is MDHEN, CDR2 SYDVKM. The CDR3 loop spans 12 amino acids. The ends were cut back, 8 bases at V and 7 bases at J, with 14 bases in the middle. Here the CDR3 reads CASGGGAVEAFF. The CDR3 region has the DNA TGTGCCAGCGGTGGTGGTGCGGTTGAAGCTTTCTTT. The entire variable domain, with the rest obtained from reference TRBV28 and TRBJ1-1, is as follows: DVKVTQSSRYLVKRTGEKVFLECVQDMDHENMFWYRQDPGLGLRLIYFSYDVKMKEKGDIPEGYSVSREKKERFSLILESASTNQTSMYLCASGGGAVEAFFGQGTRLTVV.

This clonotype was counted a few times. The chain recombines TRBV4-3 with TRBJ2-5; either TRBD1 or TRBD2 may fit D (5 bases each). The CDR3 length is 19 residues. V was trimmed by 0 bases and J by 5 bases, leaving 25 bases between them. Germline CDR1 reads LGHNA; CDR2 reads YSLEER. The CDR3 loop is CASSQDRGLVGNPPETQYF. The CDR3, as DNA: TGCGCCAGCAGCCAAGATCGGGGCTTAGTCGGGAATCCACCCGAGACCCAGTACTTC.

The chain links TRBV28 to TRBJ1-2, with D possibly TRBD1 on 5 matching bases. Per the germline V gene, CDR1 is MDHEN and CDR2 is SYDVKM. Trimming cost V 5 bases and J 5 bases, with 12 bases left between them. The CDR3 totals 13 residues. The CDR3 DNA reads TGTGCCAGCAGTGCCGACAGCTATTATGGCTACACCTTC. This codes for CASSADSYYGYTF.

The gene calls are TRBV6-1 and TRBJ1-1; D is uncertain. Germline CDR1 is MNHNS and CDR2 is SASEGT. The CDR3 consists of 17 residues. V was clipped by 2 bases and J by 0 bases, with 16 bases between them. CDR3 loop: CASSENRRNRLNTEAFF. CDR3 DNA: TGTGCCAGCAGTGAAAATCGCCGAAACAGACTGAACACTGAAGCTTTCTTT.

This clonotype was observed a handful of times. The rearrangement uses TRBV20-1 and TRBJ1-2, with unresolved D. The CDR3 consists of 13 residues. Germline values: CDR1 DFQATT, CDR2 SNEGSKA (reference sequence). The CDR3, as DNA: TGCAGAGCCATAGTGACCGAACTCTATGGCTACACCTTC. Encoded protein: CRAIVTELYGYTF.

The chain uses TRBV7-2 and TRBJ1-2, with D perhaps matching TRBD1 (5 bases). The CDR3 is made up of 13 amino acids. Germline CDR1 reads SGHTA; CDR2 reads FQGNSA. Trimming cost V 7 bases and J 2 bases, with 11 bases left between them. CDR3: CASKPAGNYGYTF. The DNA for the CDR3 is TGTGCCAGCAAACCTGCAGGGAACTATGGCTACACCTTC.

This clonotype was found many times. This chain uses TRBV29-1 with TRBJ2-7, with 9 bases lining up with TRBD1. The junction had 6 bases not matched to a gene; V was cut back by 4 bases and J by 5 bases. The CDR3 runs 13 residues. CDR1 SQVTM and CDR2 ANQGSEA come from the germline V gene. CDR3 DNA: TGCAGCGTTGCCCGGGACAGGGTCGACGAGCAGTACTTC. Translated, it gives CSVARDRVDEQYF.

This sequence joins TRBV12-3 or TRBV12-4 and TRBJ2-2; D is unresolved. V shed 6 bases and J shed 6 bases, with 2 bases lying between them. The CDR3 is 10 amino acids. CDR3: CASRPGELFF. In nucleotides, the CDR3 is TGTGCCAGCAGACCCGGGGAGCTGTTTTTT.

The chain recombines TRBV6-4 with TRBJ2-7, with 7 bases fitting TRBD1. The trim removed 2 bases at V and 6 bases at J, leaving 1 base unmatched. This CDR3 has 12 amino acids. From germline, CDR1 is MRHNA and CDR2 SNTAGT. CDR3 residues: CASSDAGGEQYF. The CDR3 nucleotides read TGTGCCAGCAGTGACGCAGGGGGCGAGCAGTACTTC.

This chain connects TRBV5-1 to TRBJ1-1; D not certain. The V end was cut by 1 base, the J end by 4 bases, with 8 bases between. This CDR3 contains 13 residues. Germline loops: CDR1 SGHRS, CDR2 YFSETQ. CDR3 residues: CASSLSLTTEAFF. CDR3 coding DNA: TGCGCCAGCAGCTTGAGCCTGACCACTGAAGCTTTCTTT.

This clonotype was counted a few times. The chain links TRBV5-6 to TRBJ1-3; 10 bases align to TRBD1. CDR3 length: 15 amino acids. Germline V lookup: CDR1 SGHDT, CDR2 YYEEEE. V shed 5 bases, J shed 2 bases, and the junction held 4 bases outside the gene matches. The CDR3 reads CASRLGQGTGNTIYF. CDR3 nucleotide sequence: TGTGCCAGCAGGCTGGGACAGGGGACTGGAAACACCATATATTTT.

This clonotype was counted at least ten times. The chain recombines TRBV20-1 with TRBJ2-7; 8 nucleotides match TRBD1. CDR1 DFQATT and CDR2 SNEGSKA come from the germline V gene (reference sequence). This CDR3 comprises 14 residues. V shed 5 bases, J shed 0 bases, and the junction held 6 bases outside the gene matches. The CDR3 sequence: CSAVRTGPSYEQYF. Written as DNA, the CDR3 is TGCAGTGCTGTCCGGACAGGGCCCTCCTACGAGCAGTACTTC.

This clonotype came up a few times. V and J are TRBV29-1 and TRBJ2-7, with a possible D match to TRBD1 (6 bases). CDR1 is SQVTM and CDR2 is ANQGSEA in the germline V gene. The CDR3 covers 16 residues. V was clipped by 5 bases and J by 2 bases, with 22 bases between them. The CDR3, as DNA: TGCAGCGTTATTGAGAGCCAACTGACAGGTACCTACGAGCAGTACTTC. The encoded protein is CSVIESQLTGTYEQYF.

CDR3 protein: CASSYSRTMGYEQYF. The CDR3 nucleotides read TGTGCCAGCAGTTACTCTCGGACAATGGGTTACGAGCAGTACTTC. The rearrangement uses TRBV6-6 and TRBJ2-7; tentative D call: TRBD1 (5 bases). From germline, CDR1 is MNHNY and CDR2 SVGAGI (reference sequence). Trimming removed 0 bases from V and 4 bases from J, with 13 bases in between. The CDR3 sequence is 15 residues long.

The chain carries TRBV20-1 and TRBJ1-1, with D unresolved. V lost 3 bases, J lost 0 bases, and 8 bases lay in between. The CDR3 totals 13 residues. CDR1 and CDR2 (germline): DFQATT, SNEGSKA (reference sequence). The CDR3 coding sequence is TGCAGTGCTAGTCTCTCTCTGAACACTGAAGCTTTCTTT. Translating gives CSASLSLNTEAFF.

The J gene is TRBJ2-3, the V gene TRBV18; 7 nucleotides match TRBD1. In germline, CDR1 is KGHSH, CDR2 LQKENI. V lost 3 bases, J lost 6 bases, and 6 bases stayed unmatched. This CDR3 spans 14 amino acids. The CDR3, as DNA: TGTGCCAGCTCACCGAAAGACAGGGATGATACGCAGTATTTT. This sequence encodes CASSPKDRDDTQYF.

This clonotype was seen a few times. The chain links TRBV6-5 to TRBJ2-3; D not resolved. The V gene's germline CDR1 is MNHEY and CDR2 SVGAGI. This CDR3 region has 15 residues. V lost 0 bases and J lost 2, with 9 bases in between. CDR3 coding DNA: TGTGCCAGCAGTTACTCGAGTCGGCCCACAGATACGCAGTATTTT. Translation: CASSYSSRPTDTQYF.

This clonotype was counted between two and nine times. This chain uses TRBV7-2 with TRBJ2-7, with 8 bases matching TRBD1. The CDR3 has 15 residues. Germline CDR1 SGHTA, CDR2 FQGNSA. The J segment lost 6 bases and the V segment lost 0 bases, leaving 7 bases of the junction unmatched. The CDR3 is CASSLAPQGAGEQYF. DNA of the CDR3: TGTGCCAGCAGCTTAGCGCCTCAGGGGGCGGGCGAGCAGTACTTC.

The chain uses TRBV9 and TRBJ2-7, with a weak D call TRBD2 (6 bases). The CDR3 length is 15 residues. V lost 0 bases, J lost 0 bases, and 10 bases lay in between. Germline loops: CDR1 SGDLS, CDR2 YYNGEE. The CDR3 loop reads CASSVDLAHSYEQYF. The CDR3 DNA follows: TGTGCCAGCAGCGTAGATCTAGCGCACTCCTACGAGCAGTACTTC.

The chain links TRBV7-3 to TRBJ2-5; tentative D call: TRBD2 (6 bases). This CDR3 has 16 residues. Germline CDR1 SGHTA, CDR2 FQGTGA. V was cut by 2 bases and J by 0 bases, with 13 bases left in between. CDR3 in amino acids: CASSLRGTGYQETQYF. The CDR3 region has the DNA TGTGCCAGCAGCTTACGCGGGACTGGGTACCAAGAGACCCAGTACTTC.

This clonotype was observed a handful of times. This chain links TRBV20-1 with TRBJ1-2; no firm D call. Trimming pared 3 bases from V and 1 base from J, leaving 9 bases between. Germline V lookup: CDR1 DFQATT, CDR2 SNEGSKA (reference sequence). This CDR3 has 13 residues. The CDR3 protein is CSASPGRNYGYTF. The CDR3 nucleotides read TGCAGTGCTAGCCCTGGCCGTAACTATGGCTACACCTTC.

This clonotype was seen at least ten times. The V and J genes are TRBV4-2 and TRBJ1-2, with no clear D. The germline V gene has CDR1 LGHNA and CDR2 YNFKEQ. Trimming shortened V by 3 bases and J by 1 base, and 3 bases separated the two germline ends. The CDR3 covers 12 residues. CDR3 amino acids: CASSQFNYGYTF. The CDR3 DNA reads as TGTGCCAGCAGCCAGTTTAACTATGGCTACACCTTC.

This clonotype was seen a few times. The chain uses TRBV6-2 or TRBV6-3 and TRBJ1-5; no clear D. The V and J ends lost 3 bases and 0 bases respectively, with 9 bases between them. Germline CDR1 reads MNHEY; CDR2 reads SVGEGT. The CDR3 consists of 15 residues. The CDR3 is CASSYSEDSNQPQHF. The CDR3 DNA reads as TGTGCCAGCAGTTATTCGGAGGATAGCAATCAGCCCCAGCATTTT.

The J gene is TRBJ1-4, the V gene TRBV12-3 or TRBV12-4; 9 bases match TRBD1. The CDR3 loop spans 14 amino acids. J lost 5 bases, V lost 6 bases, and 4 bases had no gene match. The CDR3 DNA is TGTGCCAGCAGATCCACAGGGGGCAATGAAAAACTGTTTTTT. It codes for CASRSTGGNEKLFF.

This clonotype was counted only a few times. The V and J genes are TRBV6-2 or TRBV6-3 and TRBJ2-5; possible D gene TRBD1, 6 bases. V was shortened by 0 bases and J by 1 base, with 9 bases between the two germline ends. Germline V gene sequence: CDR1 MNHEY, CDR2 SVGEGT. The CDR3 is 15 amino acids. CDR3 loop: CASSYSDRRQETQYF. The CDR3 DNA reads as TGTGCCAGCAGTTACTCCGACAGGCGCCAAGAGACCCAGTACTTC.

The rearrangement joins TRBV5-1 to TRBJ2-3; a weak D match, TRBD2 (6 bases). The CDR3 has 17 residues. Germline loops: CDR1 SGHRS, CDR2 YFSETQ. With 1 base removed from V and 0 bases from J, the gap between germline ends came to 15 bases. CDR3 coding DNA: TGCGCCAGCAGCTTGCTTCCCCCGGGGGATAGCACAGATACGCAGTATTTT. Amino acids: CASSLLPPGDSTDTQYF.

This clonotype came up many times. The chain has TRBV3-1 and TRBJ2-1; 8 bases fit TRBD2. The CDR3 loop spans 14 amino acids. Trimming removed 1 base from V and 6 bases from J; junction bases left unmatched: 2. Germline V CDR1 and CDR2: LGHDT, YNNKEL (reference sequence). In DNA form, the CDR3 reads TGTGCCAGCAGCCAAGGGCTAGCGGGCAATGAGCAGTTCTTC. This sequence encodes CASSQGLAGNEQFF.

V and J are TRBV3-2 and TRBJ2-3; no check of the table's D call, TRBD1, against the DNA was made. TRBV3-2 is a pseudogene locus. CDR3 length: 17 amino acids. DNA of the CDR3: TGTGCCAGCAGCCAAGGTGACAGGGGGAATAGGACAGATACGCAGTATTTT. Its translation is CASSQGDRGNRTDTQYF.

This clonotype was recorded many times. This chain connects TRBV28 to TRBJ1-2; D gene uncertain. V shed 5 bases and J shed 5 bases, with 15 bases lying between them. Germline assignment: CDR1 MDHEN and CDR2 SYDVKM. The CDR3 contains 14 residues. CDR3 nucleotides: TGTGCCAGCAGTGCGGCCTTGGGGTGGTATGGCTACACCTTC. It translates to CASSAALGWYGYTF.